This T cell receptor (beta chain) was retrieved from a study of cytotoxic CD8 clonotypes in ibrutinib-treated CLL. The CDR3 consists of 15 residues. Deletions cut 6 bases from V and 3 bases from J, with 19 bases between. Germline-derived CDR1 and CDR2 are SGHDT and YYEEEE. Libraries were prepared by immunoSEQ multiplex PCR; TCRdb keeps only in-frame clonotypes and omits some of them. The table shows some 85,000 clones, with around 77% occurring only once. The receptor's source is a human donor with chronic lymphocytic leukemia. The chain is built from TRBV5-6 and TRBJ2-7, with D perhaps being TRBD1 or TRBD2 (5 bases each). Sequences were derived from PBMCs, sampled after 24 months of ibrutinib treatment. The CDR3 sequence is CASIHGRTGRYEQYF. The DNA of the CDR3 is TGTGCCAGCATTCATGGGCGTACGGGGCGCTACGAGCAGTACTTC.